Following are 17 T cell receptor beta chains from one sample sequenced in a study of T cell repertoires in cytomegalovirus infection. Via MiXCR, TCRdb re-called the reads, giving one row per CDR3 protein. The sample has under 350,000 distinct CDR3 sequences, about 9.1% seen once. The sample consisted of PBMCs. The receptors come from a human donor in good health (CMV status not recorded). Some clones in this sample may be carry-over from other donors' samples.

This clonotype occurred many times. The CDR3 spells CASRGPDDRGQETQYF. CDR3 sequence (DNA): TGTGCCAGCAGGGGTCCCGACGACAGGGGGCAAGAGACCCAGTACTTC. The genes are TRBV28 and TRBJ2-5; 9 bases map to TRBD1. Trimming at V came to 6 bases and at J to 2 bases, leaving 10 bases not matched to a gene. Germline V CDR1 and CDR2: MDHEN, SYDVKM. This CDR3 has 16 residues.

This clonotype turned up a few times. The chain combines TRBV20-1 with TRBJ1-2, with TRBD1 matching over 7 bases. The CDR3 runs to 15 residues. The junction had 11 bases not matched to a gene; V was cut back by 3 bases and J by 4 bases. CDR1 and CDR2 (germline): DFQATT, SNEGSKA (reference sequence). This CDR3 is CSASLGGGRGYGYTF. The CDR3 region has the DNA TGCAGTGCTAGTTTGGGAGGGGGCCGGGGCTATGGCTACACCTTC.

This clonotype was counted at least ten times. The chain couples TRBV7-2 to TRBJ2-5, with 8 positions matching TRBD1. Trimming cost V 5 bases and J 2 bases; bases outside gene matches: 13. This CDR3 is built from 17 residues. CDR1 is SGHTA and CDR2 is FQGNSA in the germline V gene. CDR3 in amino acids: CASSPRPGTGRQETQYF. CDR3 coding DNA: TGTGCCAGCAGCCCCCGTCCCGGGACAGGACGTCAAGAGACCCAGTACTTC.

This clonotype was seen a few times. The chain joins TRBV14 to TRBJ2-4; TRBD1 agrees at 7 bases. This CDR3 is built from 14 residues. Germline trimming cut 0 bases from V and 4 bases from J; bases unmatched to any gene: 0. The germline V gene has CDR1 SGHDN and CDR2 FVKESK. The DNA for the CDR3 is TGTGCCAGCAGCCAAGAGACAGGGAAAAACATTCAGTACTTC. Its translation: CASSQETGKNIQYF.

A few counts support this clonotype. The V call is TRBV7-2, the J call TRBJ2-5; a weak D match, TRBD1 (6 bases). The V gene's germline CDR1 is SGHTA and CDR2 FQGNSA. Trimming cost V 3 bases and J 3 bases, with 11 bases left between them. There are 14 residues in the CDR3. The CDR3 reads CASSFSQGKETQYF. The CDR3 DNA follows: TGTGCCAGCAGCTTCAGCCAGGGGAAAGAGACCCAGTACTTC.

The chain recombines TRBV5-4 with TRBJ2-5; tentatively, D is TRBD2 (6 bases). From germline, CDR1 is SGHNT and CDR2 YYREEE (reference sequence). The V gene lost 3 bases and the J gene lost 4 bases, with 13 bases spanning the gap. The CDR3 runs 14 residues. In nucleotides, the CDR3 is TGTGCCAGCAGCTCGCCGGAGGAGGGAGAGACCCAGTACTTC. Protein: CASSSPEEGETQYF.

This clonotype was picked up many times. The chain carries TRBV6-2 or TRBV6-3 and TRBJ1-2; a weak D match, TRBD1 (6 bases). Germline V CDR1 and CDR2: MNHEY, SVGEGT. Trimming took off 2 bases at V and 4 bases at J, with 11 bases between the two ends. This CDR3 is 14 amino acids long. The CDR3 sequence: CASSYDTGIYGYTF. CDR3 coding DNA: TGTGCCAGCAGTTACGACACAGGGATCTATGGCTACACCTTC.

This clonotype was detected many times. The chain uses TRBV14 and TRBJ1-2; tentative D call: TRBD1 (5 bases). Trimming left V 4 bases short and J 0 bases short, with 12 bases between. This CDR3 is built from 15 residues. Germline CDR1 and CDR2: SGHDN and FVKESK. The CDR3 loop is CASSRRGAANYGYTF. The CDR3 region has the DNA TGTGCCAGCAGCCGAAGAGGGGCAGCTAACTATGGCTACACCTTC.

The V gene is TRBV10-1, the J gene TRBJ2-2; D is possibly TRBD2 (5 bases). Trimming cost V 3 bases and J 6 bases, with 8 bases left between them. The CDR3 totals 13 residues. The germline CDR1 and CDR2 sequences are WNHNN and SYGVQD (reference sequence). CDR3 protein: CASSEPGSGELFF. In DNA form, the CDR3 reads TGCGCCAGCAGTGAACCGGGATCCGGGGAGCTGTTTTTT.

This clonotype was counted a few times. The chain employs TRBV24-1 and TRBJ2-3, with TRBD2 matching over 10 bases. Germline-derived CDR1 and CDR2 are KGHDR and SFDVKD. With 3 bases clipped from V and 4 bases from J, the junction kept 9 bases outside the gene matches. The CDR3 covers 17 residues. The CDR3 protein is CATSDLKRGGLSDTQYF. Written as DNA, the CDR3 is TGTGCCACCAGTGATCTGAAGCGGGGGGGCTTGTCAGATACGCAGTATTTT.

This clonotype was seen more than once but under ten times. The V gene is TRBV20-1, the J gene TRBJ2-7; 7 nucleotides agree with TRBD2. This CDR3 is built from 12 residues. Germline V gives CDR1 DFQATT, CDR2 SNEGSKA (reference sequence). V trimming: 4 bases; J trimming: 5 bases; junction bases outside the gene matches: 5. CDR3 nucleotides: TGCAGTGCTAATCAGGGAGGGAACGAGCAGTACTTC. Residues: CSANQGGNEQYF.

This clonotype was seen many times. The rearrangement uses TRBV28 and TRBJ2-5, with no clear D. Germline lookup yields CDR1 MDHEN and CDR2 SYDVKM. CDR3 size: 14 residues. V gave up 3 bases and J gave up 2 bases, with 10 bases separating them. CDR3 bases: TGTGCCAGCAGTTTTCAGGCTTCACAAGAGACCCAGTACTTC. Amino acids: CASSFQASQETQYF.

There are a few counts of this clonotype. As DNA, the CDR3 is TGTGCCACCGGGGGGGGCCGAGGTGAGCAGTTCTTC. Translated, it gives CATGGGRGEQFF. The gene calls are TRBV24-1 and TRBJ2-1, with D possibly TRBD2 on 7 matching bases. CDR1 is KGHDR and CDR2 is SFDVKD in the germline V gene. This CDR3 has 12 amino acids. The V end was cut by 9 bases, the J end by 9 bases, with 14 bases between.

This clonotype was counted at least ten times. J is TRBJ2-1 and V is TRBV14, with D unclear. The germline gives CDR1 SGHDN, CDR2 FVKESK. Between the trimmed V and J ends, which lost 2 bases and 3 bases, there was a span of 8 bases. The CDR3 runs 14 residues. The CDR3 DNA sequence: TGTGCCAGCAGCCAAACACAGATCTACAATGAGCAGTTCTTC. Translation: CASSQTQIYNEQFF. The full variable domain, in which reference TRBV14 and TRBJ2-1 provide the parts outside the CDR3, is EAGVTQFPSHSVIEKGQTVTLRCDPISGHDNLYWYRRVMGKEIKFLLHFVKESKQDESGMPNNRFLAERTGGTYSTLKVQPAELEDSGVYFCASSQTQIYNEQFFGPGTRLTVL.

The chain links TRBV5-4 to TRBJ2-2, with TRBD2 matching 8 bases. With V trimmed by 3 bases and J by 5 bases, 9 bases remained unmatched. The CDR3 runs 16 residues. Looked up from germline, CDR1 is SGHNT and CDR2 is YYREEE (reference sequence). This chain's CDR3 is CASSSATSVLTGELFF. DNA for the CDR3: TGTGCCAGCAGCTCTGCGACTAGCGTACTAACCGGGGAGCTGTTTTTT.

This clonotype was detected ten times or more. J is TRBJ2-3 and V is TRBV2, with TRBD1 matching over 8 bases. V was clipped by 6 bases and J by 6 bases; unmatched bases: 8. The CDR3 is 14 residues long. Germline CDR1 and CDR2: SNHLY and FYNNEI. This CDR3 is CASSVTGAADTQYF. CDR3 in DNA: TGTGCCAGCAGCGTGACAGGGGCGGCGGATACGCAGTATTTT.

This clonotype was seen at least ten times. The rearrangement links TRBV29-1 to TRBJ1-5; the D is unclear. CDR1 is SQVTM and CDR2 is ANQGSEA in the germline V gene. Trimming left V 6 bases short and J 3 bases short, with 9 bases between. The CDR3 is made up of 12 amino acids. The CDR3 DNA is TGCAGCGTCAGAAGCCCCAATCAGCCCCAGCATTTT. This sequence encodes CSVRSPNQPQHF.